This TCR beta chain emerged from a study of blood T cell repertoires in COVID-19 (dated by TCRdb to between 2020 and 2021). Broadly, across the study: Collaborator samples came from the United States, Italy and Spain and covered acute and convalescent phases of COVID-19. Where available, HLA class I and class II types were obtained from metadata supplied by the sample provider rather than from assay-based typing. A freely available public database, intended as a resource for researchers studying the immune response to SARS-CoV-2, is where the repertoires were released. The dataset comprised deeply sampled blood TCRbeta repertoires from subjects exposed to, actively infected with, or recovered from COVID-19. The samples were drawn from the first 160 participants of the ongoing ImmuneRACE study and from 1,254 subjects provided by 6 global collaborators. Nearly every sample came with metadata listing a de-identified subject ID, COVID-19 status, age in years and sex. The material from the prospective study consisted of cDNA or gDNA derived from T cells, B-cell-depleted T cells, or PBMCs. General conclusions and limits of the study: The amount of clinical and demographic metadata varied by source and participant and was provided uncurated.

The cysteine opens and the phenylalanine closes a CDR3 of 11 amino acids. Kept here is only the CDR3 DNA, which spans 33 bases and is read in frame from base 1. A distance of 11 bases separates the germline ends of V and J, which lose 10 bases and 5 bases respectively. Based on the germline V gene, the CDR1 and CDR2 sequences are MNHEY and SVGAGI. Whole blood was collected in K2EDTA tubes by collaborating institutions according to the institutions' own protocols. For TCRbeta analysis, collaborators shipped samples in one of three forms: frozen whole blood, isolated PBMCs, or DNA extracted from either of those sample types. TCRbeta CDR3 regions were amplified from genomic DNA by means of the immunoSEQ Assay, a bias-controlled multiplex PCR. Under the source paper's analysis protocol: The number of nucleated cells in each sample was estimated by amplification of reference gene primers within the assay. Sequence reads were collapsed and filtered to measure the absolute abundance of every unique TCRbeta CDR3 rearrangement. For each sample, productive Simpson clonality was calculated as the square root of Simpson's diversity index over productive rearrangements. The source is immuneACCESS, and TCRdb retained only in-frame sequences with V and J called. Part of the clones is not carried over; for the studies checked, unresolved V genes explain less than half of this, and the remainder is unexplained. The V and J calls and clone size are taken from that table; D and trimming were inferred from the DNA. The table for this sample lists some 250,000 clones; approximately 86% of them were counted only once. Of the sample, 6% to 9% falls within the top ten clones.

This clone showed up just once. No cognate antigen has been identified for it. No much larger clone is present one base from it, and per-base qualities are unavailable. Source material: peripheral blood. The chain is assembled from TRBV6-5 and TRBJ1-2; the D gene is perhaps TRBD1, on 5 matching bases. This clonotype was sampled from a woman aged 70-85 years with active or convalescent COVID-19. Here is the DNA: TGTGCCACCAGGGCCCTGTATGGCTACACCTTC. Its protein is CATRALYGYTF.